What follows describes a single TCR beta chain. The entry originates in a study of blood T cell repertoires in COVID-19. Germline CDR1 and CDR2: SEHNR and FQNEAQ (reference sequence). The CDR3 is 14 amino acids. V lost 5 bases and J lost 3, with 10 bases in between. Assay used: immunoSEQ multiplex PCR; TCRdb lists only in-frame clones, some missing. This table has 180,000 or so clones, roughly 90% appearing once. V gene TRBV7-9 combines with J gene TRBJ2-2; no reliable D call. Sequences were obtained from PBMCs or T cells enriched from blood (not recorded which). The TCR sequence derives from a human donor with acute COVID-19. The donor label of this sample is uncertain. CDR3 sequence (DNA): TGTGCCAGCAGCCCTTCGGAGTACACCGGGGAGCTGTTTTTT. Translation: CASSPSEYTGELFF.